This record concerns one T cell receptor beta chain sequence. The antigen remains unidentified. Just one base apart from a much larger clone, this may be a read error. This sample was included in a study of breast tumors, draining lymph nodes, adjacent tissues. Findings and limits, study-wide: That most tumor T cells come from lymph nodes remained unproven. The data were judged consistent with most tumor T cells coming from lymph node and expanding in tumor. Tumors had less TCR diversity than lymph nodes, more than nontumor tissue.

Breast cancer patients provided tissue from their axillary draining lymph nodes. TCRdb fed the multiplex PCR reads into MiXCR, producing one record per CDR3 protein. This sample has about 230,000 distinct CDR3 sequences, with 32% found just once. Sequencing was carried out using axillary lymph node tissue. The clonotype comes from a female donor with breast cancer. Some clones in this sample may be carry-over from other donors' samples.

CDR3 DNA: TGCAGTGCTAGAGTAGCGGCCTACGGGCCGTACTTC. Its translation: CSARVAAYGPYF. The chain is built from TRBV20-1 and TRBJ2-7; D is possibly TRBD2 (6 bases). V was trimmed by 1 base and J by 12 bases, leaving 16 bases between them. Germline CDR1 DFQATT, CDR2 SNEGSKA (reference sequence). There are 12 residues in the CDR3.